This T cell receptor (beta chain) is from a study of CD4 and CD8 cells across lung adenocarcinoma regions. There are 16 residues in the CDR3. Germline V gene data show CDR1 as SGHTA and CDR2 as FQGNSA. This clonotype was seen more than once but under ten times. A much larger clonotype is one base distant, so this may be a read error. Via MiXCR, TCRdb re-called the PCR reads, giving one row per CDR3 protein. The data hold around 27,000 distinct CDR3 sequences, with about half observed a single time. The TCR originated in a male donor with lung adenocarcinoma. The CD4 and CD8 labels of this study may be unreliable. The sample taken for sequencing was CD8+ T cells from the center of a lung tumor. This chain connects TRBV7-2 to TRBJ2-1, with D perhaps TRBD2 (7 bases). The J call is uncertain, as TRBJ2-7 better fits the DNA end. The CDR3 sequence is CASSLRGGSSYNEQYF. The CDR3 DNA reads TGTGCCAGCAGCTTAAGGGGGGGTAGCTCCTACAATGAGCAGTACTTC.